The 10 T cell receptor beta chains presented below share a single source sample, sequenced in a study of regulatory T cells in long-lasting Graves disease. To make TCR beta libraries, researchers used iRepertoire HTBI primers and Arm-PCR of CDR3 regions. A single record per CDR3 protein comes from TCRdb applying MiXCR to the multiplex PCR reads. This sample has 560,000 or so distinct CDR3 sequences, with 15% to 20% found just once. The time point was: newly diagnosed GD, antithyroid drugs for less than 3 months. There was RNA extracted from PBMCs, and the TCR library was made from it. These data also formed part of another study, on T cells in Graves' hyperthyroidism and ophthalmopathy.

The sequences come from peripheral blood mononuclear cells (PBMCs), collected at new diagnosis, from a patient treated with antithyroid drugs. The source of these receptors is a man aged 18 to 35 with Graves disease.

About this clonotype itself: One end of the junction does not line up with germline, which may come from a read error. The V and J genes are TRBV6-1 and TRBJ2-2; D not resolved. CDR1 and CDR2 from the germline V gene are MNHNS and SASEGT. The CDR3 sequence is 13 residues long. CDR3 DNA sequence: TGTGCCGGCAGCCCAGTCGGTACCGGGGAGCTGTTTTTT. Translation: CAGSPVGTGELFF.

This clonotype was seen repeatedly, ten times or more. V and J are TRBV5-1 and TRBJ1-2, with a possible D match to TRBD1 (5 bases). With 0 bases removed from V and 5 bases from J, the gap between germline ends came to 11 bases. The CDR3 has 14 amino acids. Germline V gene sequence: CDR1 SGHRS, CDR2 YFSETQ. The CDR3 sequence: CASSLEGAQYGYTF. The CDR3 DNA follows: TGCGCCAGCAGCTTGGAAGGGGCGCAATATGGCTACACCTTC.

For the CDR3, the DNA is TGTGCCAGCAGAACAGGGGCAACTAATGAAAAACTGTTTTTT. It specifies CASRTGATNEKLFF. J is TRBJ1-4 and V is TRBV6-2 or TRBV6-3; 7 nucleotides agree with TRBD1. The CDR3 is 14 amino acids. The V segment lost 6 bases and the J segment 0 bases; nucleotides outside the gene matches: 1. CDR1 is MNHEY and CDR2 is SVGEGT in the germline V gene.

Turning to this clonotype: A read error may be the cause here, since a much bigger clone is one base away. The V call is TRBV27, the J call TRBJ2-5; TRBD2 matches at 8 bases. The CDR3 length is 14 residues. Germline V gives CDR1 MNHEY, CDR2 SMNVEV (reference sequence). The CDR3 loop is CASGNGGSGETRYF. CDR3 coding DNA: TGTGCCAGCGGAAATGGAGGTAGCGGGGAGACCCGGTACTTC.

This clonotype was detected only a few times. The chain is built from TRBV5-1 and TRBJ2-7; a weak D match, TRBD1 (6 bases). V shed 4 bases and J shed 5 bases, with 10 bases lying between them. CDR1 and CDR2 (germline): SGHRS, YFSETQ. The CDR3 is 12 amino acids. In DNA form, the CDR3 reads TGCGCCAGCAGCCTGGGGGCTCACGAGCAGTACTTC. It is translated as CASSLGAHEQYF.

The V call is TRBV5-1, the J call TRBJ1-1, with a tentative D call TRBD1 (5 bases). CDR3 length: 14 residues. From germline, CDR1 is SGHRS and CDR2 YFSETQ. V gave up 2 bases and J gave up 5 bases, with 13 bases separating them. The CDR3 sequence: CASSFEGWGTEAFF. The CDR3 nucleotides are TGCGCCAGCAGCTTCGAGGGGTGGGGGACTGAAGCTTTCTTT.

In its sample, this clonotype was seen many times. This CDR3 is CASSPDLQGTQYF. CDR3 nucleotides: TGTGCCAGCAGCCCCGACCTCCAGGGGACCCAGTACTTC. The chain links TRBV3-1 to TRBJ2-5; possible D gene TRBD1, 5 bases. V was shortened by 4 bases and J by 7 bases, with 13 bases between the two germline ends. Germline CDR1 is LGHDT and CDR2 is YNNKEL (reference sequence). This CDR3 comprises 13 residues.

The chain has TRBV2 and TRBJ2-1; unclear D gene. The CDR3 extends over 13 amino acids. The V and J ends lost 9 bases and 2 bases respectively, with 11 bases between them. CDR1 SNHLY and CDR2 FYNNEI come from the germline V gene. CDR3 residues: CARVIDPYNEQFF. The DNA for the CDR3 is TGTGCCAGAGTCATCGACCCCTACAATGAGCAGTTCTTC.

This clonotype was observed many times. The rearrangement joins TRBV6-5 to TRBJ1-1; 9 bases match TRBD1. Germline V gene lookup returns CDR1 MNHEY and CDR2 SVGAGI. The CDR3 totals 18 residues. Germline trimming cut 0 bases from V and 0 bases from J; bases unmatched to any gene: 8. Here the CDR3 reads CASSYSAANRGLNTEAFF. As DNA, the CDR3 is TGTGCCAGCAGTTACTCGGCCGCCAACAGGGGGCTGAACACTGAAGCTTTCTTT.

The chain employs TRBV20-1 and TRBJ2-1, with D unresolved. The CDR3 is 13 residues long. CDR1 and CDR2 (germline): DFQATT, SNEGSKA (reference sequence). The V gene lost 0 bases and the J gene lost 6 bases, with 9 bases spanning the gap. CDR3 sequence (DNA): TGCAGTGCTAGAGAGCCCTCCAGCAATGAGCAGTTCTTC. Protein: CSAREPSSNEQFF.